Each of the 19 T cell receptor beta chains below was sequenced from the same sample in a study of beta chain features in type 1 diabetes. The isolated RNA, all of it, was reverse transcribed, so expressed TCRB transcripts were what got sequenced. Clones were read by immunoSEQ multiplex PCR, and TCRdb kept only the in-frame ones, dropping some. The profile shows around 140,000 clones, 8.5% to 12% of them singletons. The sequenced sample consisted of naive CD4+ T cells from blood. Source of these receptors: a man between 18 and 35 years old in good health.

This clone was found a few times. The CDR3 DNA follows: TGCGCCAGCAGCACGAGACAGGGGACTAATGAAAAACTGTTTTTT. As protein: CASSTRQGTNEKLFF. This chain uses TRBV5-1 with TRBJ1-4; 8 bases line up with TRBD1. V was pared by 4 bases and J by 2 bases, with 4 bases of the junction left unmatched. The CDR3 totals 15 residues. The V gene's germline CDR1 is SGHRS and CDR2 YFSETQ.

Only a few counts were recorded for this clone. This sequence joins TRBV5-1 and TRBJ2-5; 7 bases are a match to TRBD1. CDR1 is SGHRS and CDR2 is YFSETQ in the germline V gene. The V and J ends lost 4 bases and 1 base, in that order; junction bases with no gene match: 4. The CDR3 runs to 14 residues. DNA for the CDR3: TGCGCCAGCAGCCGAGGGACAGCCCAAGAGACCCAGTACTTC. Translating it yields CASSRGTAQETQYF.

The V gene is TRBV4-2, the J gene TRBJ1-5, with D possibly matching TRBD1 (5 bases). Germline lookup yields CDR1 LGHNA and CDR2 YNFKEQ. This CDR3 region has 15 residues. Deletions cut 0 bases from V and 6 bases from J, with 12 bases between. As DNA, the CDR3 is TGTGCCAGCAGCCAAGAGGCAGGGTATGGTCAGCCCCAGCATTTT. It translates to CASSQEAGYGQPQHF.

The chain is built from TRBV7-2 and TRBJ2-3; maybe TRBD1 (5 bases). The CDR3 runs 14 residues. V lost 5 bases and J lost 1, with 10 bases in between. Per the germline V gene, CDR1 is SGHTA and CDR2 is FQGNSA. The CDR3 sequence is CASSQGAGTDTQYF. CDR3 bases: TGTGCCAGCAGCCAAGGGGCTGGCACAGATACGCAGTATTTT.

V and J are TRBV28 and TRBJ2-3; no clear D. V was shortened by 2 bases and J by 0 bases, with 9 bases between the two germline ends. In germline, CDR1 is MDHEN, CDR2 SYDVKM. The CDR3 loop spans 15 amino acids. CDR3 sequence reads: CASSLIDTSTDTQYF. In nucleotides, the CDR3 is TGTGCCAGCAGTTTAATCGACACTAGCACAGATACGCAGTATTTT. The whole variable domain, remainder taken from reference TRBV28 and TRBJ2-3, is DVKVTQSSRYLVKRTGEKVFLECVQDMDHENMFWYRQDPGLGLRLIYFSYDVKMKEKGDIPEGYSVSREKKERFSLILESASTNQTSMYLCASSLIDTSTDTQYFGPGTRLTVL.

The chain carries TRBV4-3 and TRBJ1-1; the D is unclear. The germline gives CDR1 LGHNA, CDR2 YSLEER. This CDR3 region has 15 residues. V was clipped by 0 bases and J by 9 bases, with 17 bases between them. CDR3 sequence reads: CASSQDRSGGFQAFF. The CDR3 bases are TGCGCCAGCAGCCAAGATCGGTCGGGCGGGTTTCAAGCTTTCTTT.

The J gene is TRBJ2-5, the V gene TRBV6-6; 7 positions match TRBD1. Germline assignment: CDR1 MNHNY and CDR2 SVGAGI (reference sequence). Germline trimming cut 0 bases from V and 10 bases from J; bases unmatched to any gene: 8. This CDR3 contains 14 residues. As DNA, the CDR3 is TGTGCCAGCAGTTACTCGAGACAGGGATGGGACCAGTACTTC. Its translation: CASSYSRQGWDQYF.

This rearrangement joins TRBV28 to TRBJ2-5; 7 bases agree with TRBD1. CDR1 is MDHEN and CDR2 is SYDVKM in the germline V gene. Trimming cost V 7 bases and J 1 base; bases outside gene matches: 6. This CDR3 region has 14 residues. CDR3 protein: CASKPPGGQETQYF. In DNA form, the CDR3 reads TGTGCCAGCAAGCCGCCAGGGGGCCAAGAGACCCAGTACTTC. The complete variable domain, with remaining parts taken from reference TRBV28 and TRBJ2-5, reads DVKVTQSSRYLVKRTGEKVFLECVQDMDHENMFWYRQDPGLGLRLIYFSYDVKMKEKGDIPEGYSVSREKKERFSLILESASTNQTSMYLCASKPPGGQETQYFGPGTRLLVL.

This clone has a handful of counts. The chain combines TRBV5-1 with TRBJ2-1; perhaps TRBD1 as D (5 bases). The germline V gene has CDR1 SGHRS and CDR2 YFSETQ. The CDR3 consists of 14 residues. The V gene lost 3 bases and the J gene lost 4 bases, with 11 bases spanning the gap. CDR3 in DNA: TGCGCCAGCAGCTATCAGGGAACATACAATGAGCAGTTCTTC. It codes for CASSYQGTYNEQFF.

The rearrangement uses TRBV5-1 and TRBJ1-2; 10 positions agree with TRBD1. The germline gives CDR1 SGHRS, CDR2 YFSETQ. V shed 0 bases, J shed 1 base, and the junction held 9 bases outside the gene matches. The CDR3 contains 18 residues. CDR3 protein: CASSLAMRQGAGNYGYTF. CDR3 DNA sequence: TGCGCCAGCAGCTTGGCCATGAGACAGGGGGCAGGTAACTATGGCTACACCTTC.

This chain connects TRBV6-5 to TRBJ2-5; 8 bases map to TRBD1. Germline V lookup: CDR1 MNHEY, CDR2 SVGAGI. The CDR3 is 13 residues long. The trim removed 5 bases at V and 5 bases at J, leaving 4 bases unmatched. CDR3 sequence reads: CASSERDRETQYF. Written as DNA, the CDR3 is TGTGCCAGCAGTGAAAGGGACAGGGAGACCCAGTACTTC.

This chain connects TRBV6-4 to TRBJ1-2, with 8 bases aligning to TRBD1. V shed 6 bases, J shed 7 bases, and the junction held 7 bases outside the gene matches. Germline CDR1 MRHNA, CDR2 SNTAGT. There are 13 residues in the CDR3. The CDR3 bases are TGTGCCAGCAGACGAGGACAGGGAGGTGGCTACACCTTC. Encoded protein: CASRRGQGGGYTF.

The CDR3 here is CASSSQTGVADTQYF. The DNA for the CDR3 is TGTGCCAGCAGCTCACAGACAGGGGTCGCAGATACGCAGTATTTT. The V call is TRBV7-8, the J call TRBJ2-3, with 8 bases fitting TRBD1. The germline V gene encodes CDR1 SGHVS and CDR2 FQNEAQ. V shed 4 bases and J 4 bases; nucleotides not matched to a gene: 7. There are 15 residues in the CDR3.

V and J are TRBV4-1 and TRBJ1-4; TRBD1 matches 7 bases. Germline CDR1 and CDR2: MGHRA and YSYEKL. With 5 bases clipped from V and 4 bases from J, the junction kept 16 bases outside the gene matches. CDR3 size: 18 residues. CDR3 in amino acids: CASSTRTGDIVFNEKLFF. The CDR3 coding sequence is TGCGCCAGCAGCACACGTACAGGGGACATCGTTTTTAATGAAAAACTGTTTTTT.

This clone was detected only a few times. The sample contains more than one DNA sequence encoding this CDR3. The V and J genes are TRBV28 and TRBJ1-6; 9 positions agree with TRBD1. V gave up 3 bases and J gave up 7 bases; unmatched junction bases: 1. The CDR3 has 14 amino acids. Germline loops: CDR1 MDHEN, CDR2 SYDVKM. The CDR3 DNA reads TGTGCCAGCAGTTTGGGACAGGGCAATTCACCCCTCCACTTT. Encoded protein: CASSLGQGNSPLHF.

DNA of the CDR3: TGTGCCAGCAGTTCAGGGGGTGGGGAAAAACTGTTTTTT. Translating gives CASSSGGGEKLFF. The chain joins TRBV27 to TRBJ1-4, with 7 bases fitting TRBD1. Trimming took 4 bases from V and 8 from J; bases not matched to a gene: 4. Germline V gene data show CDR1 as MNHEY and CDR2 as SMNVEV (reference sequence). The CDR3 runs 13 residues.

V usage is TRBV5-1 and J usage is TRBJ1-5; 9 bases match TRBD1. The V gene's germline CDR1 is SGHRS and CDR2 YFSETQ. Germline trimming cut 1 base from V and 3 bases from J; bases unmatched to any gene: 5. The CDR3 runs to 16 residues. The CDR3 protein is CASSLNGQGSNQPQHF. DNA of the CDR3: TGCGCCAGCAGCTTGAATGGACAGGGGTCCAATCAGCCCCAGCATTTT. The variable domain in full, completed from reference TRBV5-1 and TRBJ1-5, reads KAGVTQTPRYLIKTRGQQVTLSCSPISGHRSVSWYQQTPGQGLQFLFEYFSETQRNKGNFPGRFSGRQFSNSRSEMNVSTLELGDSALYLCASSLNGQGSNQPQHFGDGTRLSIL.

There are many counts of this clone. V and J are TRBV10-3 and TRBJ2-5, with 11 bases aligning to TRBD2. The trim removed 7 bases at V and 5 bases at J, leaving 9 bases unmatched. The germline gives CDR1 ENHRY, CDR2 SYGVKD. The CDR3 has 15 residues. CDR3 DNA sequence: TGTGCCATCAACACGGGACTAGCGGTAGGGGAGACCCAGTACTTC. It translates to CAINTGLAVGETQYF.

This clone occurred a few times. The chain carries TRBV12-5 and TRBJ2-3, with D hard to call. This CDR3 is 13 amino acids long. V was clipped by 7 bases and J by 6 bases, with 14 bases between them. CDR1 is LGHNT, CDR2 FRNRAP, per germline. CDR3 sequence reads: CASAPASFDTQYF. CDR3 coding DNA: TGTGCTAGTGCTCCCGCGAGTTTTGATACGCAGTATTTT.